A single sample is the source of the 8 T cell receptor beta chains below, sequenced in a study of T-cell reconstitution after alpha-beta-depleted transplantation in children. For TCRbeta, the library was prepared with unique molecular identifiers. TCRdb processed the PCR reads anew with MiXCR; each CDR3 protein has one entry. The sample holds hundreds of thousands of distinct CDR3 sequences, 10% to 15% seen once. Specimen: PBMCs, mostly from graft donor cells, collected 360 days after TCRalphabeta/CD19-depleted stem cell transplant. The source of these receptors is a male patient under 18 who had a stem cell transplant for acute myeloid leukemia, so the T cells may come from the graft donor.

J is TRBJ1-2 and V is TRBV4-3, with D possibly matching TRBD1 (5 bases). The CDR3 is made up of 14 amino acids. Germline-derived CDR1 and CDR2 are LGHNA and YSLEER. V was shortened by 0 bases and J by 2 bases, with 7 bases between the two germline ends. For the CDR3, the DNA is TGCGCCAGCAGCCAAGAAGGGGTAAACTATGGCTACACCTTC. Translating it yields CASSQEGVNYGYTF.

This clonotype was counted at least ten times. The chain combines TRBV20-1 with TRBJ2-1, with a tentative D call TRBD2 (5 bases). The germline V and J ends were trimmed by 2 bases and 13 bases, with 18 bases remaining between them. The CDR3 length is 13 residues. Germline V gives CDR1 DFQATT, CDR2 SNEGSKA (reference sequence). CDR3 sequence (DNA): TGCAGTGCTAGACCGGTCCGAACGGGGAAACAGTTCTTC. Its protein is CSARPVRTGKQFF.

This clonotype was recorded many times. This CDR3 is CASSAGLSYEQYF. The CDR3 region has the DNA TGTGCCAGCAGCGCGGGACTTTCCTACGAGCAGTACTTC. V gene TRBV9 combines with J gene TRBJ2-7; D might be TRBD2 (6 bases). Germline V gives CDR1 SGDLS, CDR2 YYNGEE. V lost 3 bases, J lost 1 base, and 8 bases lay in between. The CDR3 is 13 residues long. Based on the CDR3 plus reference TRBV9 and TRBJ2-7, the full variable domain is DSGVTQTPKHLITATGQRVTLRCSPRSGDLSVYWYQQSLDQGLQFLIQYYNGEERAKGNILERFSAQQFPDLHSELNLSSLELGDSALYFCASSAGLSYEQYFGPGTRLTVT.

This chain links TRBV28 with TRBJ2-7; weak D call: TRBD2 (7 bases). The germline V gene encodes CDR1 MDHEN and CDR2 SYDVKM. Trimming removed 6 bases at V and 1 base at J, with 16 bases between. The CDR3 has 15 amino acids. CDR3 DNA: TGTGCCAGCAGCCGTCCGGGGGGCGCATCCTACGAGCAGTACTTC. Its translation: CASSRPGGASYEQYF.

This clonotype was counted only a few times. The chain uses TRBV18 and TRBJ2-5; D gene uncertain. CDR3 size: 15 residues. Trimming removed 2 bases from V and 1 base from J, with 11 bases in between. CDR1 and CDR2 from the germline V gene are KGHSH and LQKENI. The CDR3 sequence: CASSPTVPGQETQYF. CDR3 sequence (DNA): TGTGCCAGCTCACCAACGGTCCCTGGCCAAGAGACCCAGTACTTC.

This clonotype was seen ten or more times. The V call is TRBV6-2 or TRBV6-3, the J call TRBJ2-1, with D hard to call. CDR3 length equals 14 residues. V lost 8 bases to trimming and J lost 7 bases, with 18 bases between them. Looked up from germline, CDR1 is MNHEY and CDR2 is SVGEGT. CDR3 coding DNA: TGTGCCAGCGGCCTTCTTAGACTGGGGAATGAGCAGTTCTTC. Translating it yields CASGLLRLGNEQFF.

This rearrangement joins TRBV29-1 to TRBJ2-4, with D perhaps matching TRBD1 (6 bases). CDR3 length: 14 amino acids. Germline values: CDR1 SQVTM, CDR2 ANQGSEA. Trimming stripped 5 bases from V and 0 bases from J, with 11 bases between. CDR3 sequence (DNA): TGCAGCGTTCAGGGGATGCTAGCCAAAAACATTCAGTACTTC. Translation: CSVQGMLAKNIQYF.

The V call is TRBV12-3 or TRBV12-4, the J call TRBJ2-1; D assignment may be TRBD1 or TRBD2 (6 bases each). CDR3 length: 12 amino acids. V dropped 8 bases and J dropped 5 bases, with 10 bases sitting between them. The CDR3 loop is CASSGGHNEQFF. DNA of the CDR3: TGTGCCAGCTCCGGGGGCCACAATGAGCAGTTCTTC.